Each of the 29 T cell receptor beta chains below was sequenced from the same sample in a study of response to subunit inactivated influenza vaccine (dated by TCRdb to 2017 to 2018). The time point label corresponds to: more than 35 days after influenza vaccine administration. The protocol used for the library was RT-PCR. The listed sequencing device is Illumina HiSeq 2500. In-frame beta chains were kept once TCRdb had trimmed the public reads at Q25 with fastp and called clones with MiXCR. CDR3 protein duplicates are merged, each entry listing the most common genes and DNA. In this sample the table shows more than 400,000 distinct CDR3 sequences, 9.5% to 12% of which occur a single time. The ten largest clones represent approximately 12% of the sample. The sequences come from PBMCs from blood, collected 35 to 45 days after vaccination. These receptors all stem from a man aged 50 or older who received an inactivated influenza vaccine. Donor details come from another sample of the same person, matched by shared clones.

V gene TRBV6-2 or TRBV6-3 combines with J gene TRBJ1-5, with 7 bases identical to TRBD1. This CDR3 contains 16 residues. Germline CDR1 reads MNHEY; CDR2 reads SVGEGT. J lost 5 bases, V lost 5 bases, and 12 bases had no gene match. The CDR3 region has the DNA TGTGCCAGCAGTCACCGACAGGGTAGAAGGGATCAGCCCCAGCATTTT. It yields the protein CASSHRQGRRDQPQHF.

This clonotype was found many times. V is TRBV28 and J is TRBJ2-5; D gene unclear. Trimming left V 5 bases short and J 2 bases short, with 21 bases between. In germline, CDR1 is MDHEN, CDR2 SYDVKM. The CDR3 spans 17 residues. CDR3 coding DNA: TGTGCCAGCAGTCCCCACCCCCCATACCTGGAACAAGAGACCCAGTACTTC. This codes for CASSPHPPYLEQETQYF.

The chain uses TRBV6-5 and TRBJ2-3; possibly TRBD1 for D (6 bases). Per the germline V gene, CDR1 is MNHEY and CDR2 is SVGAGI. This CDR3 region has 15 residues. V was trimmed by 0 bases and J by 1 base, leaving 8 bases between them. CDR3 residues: CASSYSHRGTDTQYF. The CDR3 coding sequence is TGTGCCAGCAGTTACTCGCACAGGGGCACAGATACGCAGTATTTT.

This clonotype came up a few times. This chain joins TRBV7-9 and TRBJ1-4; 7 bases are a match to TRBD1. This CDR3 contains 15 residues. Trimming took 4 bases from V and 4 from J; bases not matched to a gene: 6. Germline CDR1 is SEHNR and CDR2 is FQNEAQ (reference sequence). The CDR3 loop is CASSSTGVVNEKLFF. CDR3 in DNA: TGTGCCAGCAGCTCCACAGGGGTGGTTAATGAAAAACTGTTTTTT.

The CDR3: CSALRTSGGFETQYF. The CDR3, as DNA: TGCAGTGCCCTACGGACTAGCGGGGGGTTTGAGACCCAGTACTTC. This chain connects TRBV20-1 to TRBJ2-5; 14 nucleotides agree with TRBD2. With 6 bases clipped from V and 5 bases from J, the junction kept 8 bases outside the gene matches. The CDR3 contains 15 residues. CDR1 and CDR2 (germline): DFQATT, SNEGSKA (reference sequence).

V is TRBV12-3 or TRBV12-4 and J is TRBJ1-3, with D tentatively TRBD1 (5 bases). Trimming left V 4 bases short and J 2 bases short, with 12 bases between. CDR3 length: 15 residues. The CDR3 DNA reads TGTGCCAGCAGTTCCGCTAGGGGAACTGGAAACACCATATATTTT. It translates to CASSSARGTGNTIYF.

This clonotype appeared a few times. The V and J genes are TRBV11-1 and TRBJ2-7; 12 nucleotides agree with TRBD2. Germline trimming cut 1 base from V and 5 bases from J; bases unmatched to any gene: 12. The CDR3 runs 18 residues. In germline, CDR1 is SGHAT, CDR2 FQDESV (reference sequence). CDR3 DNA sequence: TGTGCCAGCAGCTTAGAAAGACTAGCGGGGGCCCGCCGGAACGAGCAGTACTTC. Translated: CASSLERLAGARRNEQYF.

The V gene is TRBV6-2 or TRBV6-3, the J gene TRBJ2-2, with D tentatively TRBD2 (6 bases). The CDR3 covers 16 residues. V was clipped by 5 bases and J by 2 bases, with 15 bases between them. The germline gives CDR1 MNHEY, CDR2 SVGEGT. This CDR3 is CASSLTGLTNTGELFF. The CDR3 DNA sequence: TGTGCCAGCAGTCTAACGGGACTGACAAACACCGGGGAGCTGTTTTTT.

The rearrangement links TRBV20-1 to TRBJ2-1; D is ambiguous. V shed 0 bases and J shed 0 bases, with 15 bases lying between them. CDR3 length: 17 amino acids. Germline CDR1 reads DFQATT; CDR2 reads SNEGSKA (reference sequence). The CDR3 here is CSARDLLRSSSYNEQFF. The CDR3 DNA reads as TGCAGTGCTAGAGATTTACTAAGAAGTAGCTCCTACAATGAGCAGTTCTTC.

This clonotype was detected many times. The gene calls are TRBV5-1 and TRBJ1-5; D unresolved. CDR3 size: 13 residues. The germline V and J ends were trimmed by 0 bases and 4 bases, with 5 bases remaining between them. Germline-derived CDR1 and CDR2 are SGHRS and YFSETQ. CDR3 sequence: CASSLDTNQPQHF. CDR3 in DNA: TGCGCCAGCAGCTTGGATACGAATCAGCCCCAGCATTTT.

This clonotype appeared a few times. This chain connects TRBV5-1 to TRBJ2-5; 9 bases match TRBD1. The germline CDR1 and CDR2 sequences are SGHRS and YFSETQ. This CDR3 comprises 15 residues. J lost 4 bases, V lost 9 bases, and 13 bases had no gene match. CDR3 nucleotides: TGCGCCACCTCAACAGGGGGCGTTTCACGAGAGACCCAGTACTTC. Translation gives CATSTGGVSRETQYF.

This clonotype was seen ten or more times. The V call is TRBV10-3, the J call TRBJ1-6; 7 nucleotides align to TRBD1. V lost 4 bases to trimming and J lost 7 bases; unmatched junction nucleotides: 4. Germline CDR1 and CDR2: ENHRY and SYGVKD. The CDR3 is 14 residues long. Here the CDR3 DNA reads TGTGCCATCAGTGGGGGGACAGAGAATTCACCCCTCCACTTT. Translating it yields CAISGGTENSPLHF.

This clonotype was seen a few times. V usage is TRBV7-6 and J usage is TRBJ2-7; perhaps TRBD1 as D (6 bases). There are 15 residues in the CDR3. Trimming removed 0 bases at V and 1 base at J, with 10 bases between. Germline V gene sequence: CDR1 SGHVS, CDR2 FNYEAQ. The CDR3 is CASSLAKGESYEQYF. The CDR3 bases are TGTGCCAGCAGCTTAGCGAAGGGGGAGTCCTACGAGCAGTACTTC.

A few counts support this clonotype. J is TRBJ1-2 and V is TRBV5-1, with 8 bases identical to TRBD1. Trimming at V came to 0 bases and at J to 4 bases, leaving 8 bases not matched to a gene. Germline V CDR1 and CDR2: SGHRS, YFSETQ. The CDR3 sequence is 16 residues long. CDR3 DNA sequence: TGCGCCAGCAGCTTGGCCCAGGGGGCTCTTCTCTATGGCTACACCTTC. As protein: CASSLAQGALLYGYTF.

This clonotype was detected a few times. In DNA form, the CDR3 reads TGTGCCAGCACCACGGAGGGTTTACACTCTGGAAACACCATATATTTT. Its protein is CASTTEGLHSGNTIYF. The chain recombines TRBV6-1 with TRBJ1-3; no clear D. Germline V gene data show CDR1 as MNHNS and CDR2 as SASEGT. Trimming shortened V by 7 bases and J by 0 bases, and 16 bases separated the two germline ends. CDR3 length: 16 amino acids.

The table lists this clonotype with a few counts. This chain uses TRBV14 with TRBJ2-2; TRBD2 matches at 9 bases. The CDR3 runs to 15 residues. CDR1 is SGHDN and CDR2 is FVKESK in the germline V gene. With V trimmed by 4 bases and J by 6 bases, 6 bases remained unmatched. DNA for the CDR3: TGTGCCAGCAGCCCCCTAGCGGGATTGGCCGGGGAGCTGTTTTTT. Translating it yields CASSPLAGLAGELFF.

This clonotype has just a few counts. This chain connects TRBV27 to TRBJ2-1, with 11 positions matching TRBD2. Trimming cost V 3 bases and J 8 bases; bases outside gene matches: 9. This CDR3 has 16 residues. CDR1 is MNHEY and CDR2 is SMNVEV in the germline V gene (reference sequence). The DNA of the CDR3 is TGTGCCAGCAGTTTGGGGTTGACTAGCGGGATCCATGAGCAGTTCTTC. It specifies CASSLGLTSGIHEQFF.

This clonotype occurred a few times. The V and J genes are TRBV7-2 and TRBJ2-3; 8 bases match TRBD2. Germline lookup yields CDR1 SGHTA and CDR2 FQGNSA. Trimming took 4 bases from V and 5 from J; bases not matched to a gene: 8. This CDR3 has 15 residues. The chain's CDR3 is CASSYYGGGEDTQYF. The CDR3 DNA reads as TGTGCCAGCAGCTACTACGGGGGGGGGGAAGATACGCAGTATTTT.

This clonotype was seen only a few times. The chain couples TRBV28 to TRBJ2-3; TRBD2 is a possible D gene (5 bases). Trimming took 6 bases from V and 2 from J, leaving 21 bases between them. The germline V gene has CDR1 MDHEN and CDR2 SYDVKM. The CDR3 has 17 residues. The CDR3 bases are TGTGCCAGCAGCCCCCGTAGATGGGCTCGGGACACAGATACGCAGTATTTT. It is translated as CASSPRRWARDTDTQYF.

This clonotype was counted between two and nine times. CDR3 sequence reads: CATSRDLASLRGEKLFF. In DNA form, the CDR3 reads TGTGCCACCAGCAGAGATCTCGCGTCGCTGCGGGGTGAAAAACTGTTTTTT. The rearrangement joins TRBV15 to TRBJ1-4; D remains ambiguous. The germline CDR1 and CDR2 sequences are LNHNV and YYDKDF (reference sequence). Deletions cut 0 bases from V and 7 bases from J, with 18 bases between. The CDR3 covers 17 residues.

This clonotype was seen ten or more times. The CDR3 region has the DNA TGTGCCAGCAGTTCGACAGGGTCGCGAACAGATACGCAGTATTTT. Translated: CASSSTGSRTDTQYF. The rearrangement uses TRBV28 and TRBJ2-3; 7 nucleotides match TRBD1. This CDR3 is 15 amino acids long. With V trimmed by 4 bases and J by 3 bases, 7 bases remained unmatched. Looked up from germline, CDR1 is MDHEN and CDR2 is SYDVKM.

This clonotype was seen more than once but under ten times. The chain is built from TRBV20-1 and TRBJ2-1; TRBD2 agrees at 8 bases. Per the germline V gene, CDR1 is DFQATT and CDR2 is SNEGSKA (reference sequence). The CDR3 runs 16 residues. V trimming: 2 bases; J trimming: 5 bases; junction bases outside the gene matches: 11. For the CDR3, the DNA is TGCAGTGCTAGAAACCCCGGGGGGGCCAGACACAATGAGCAGTTCTTC. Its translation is CSARNPGGARHNEQFF.

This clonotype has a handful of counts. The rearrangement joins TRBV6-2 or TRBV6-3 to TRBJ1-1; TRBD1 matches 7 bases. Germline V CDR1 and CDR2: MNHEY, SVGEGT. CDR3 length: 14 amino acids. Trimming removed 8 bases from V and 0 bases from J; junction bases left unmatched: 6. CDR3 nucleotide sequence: TGTGCCAGCTCCGCACAGGGGTTGAACACTGAAGCTTTCTTT. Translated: CASSAQGLNTEAFF.

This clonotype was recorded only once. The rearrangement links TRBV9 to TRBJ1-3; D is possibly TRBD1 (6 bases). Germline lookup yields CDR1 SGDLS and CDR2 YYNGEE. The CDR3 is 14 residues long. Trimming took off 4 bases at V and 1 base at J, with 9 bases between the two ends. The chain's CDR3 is CASSHTGSGNTIYF. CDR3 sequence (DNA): TGTGCCAGCAGCCACACAGGGTCTGGAAACACCATATATTTT.

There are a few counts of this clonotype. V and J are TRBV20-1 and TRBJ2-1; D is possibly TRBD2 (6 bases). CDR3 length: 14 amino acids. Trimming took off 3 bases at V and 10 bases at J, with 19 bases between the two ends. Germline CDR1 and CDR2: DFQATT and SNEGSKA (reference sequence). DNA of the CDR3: TGCAGTGCTAGGTCTCAGACCGGGGGACGGGAGCAGTTCTTC. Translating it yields CSARSQTGGREQFF.

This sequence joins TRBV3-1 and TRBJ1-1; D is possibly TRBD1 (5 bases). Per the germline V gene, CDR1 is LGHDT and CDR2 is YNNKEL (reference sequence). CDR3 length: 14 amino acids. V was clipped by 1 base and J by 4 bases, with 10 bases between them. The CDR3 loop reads CASSQVPGGTEAFF. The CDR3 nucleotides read TGTGCCAGCAGCCAAGTCCCCGGGGGCACTGAAGCTTTCTTT.

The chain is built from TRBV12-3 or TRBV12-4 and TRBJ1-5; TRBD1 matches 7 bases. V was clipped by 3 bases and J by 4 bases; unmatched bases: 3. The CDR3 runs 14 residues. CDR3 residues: CASSFGRGNQPQHF. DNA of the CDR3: TGTGCCAGCAGTTTCGGCAGGGGGAATCAGCCCCAGCATTTT.

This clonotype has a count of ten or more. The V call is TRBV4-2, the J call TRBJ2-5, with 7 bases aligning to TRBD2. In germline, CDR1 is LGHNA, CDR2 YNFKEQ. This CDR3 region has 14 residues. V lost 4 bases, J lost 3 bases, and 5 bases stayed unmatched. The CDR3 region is CASSPLGLEETQYF. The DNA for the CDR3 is TGTGCCAGCAGCCCTCTCGGACTAGAAGAGACCCAGTACTTC.

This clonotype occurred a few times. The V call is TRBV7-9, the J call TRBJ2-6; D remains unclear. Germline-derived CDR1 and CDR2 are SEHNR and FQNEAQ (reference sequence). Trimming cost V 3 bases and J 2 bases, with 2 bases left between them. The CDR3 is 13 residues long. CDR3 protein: CASSFAGANVLTF. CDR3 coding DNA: TGTGCCAGCAGCTTCGCTGGGGCCAACGTCCTGACTTTC.